The source of this T cell receptor (beta chain) is a study of T cell repertoires in cytomegalovirus infection. Overall study context: Indicated by public TCR beta signatures were CMV infection and matching HLA type.

Using its own MiXCR run on the reads, TCRdb lists one record per CDR3 protein. The sample records around 450,000 distinct CDR3 sequences, 31% being singletons. This clonotype was seen a handful of times. The receptor comes from a human donor in good health (CMV status not recorded). Some clones in this sample may be carry-over from other donors' samples. The sequencing sample was made of PBMCs.

CDR3 coding DNA: TGTGCCAGCAGTTACGACAGTGAAAAACTGTTTTTT. This codes for CASSYDSEKLFF. The rearrangement joins TRBV6-2 or TRBV6-3 to TRBJ1-4; tentative D call: TRBD1 (5 bases). Germline values: CDR1 MNHEY, CDR2 SVGEGT. V lost 2 bases to trimming and J lost 7 bases, with 5 bases between them. The CDR3 is made up of 12 amino acids.